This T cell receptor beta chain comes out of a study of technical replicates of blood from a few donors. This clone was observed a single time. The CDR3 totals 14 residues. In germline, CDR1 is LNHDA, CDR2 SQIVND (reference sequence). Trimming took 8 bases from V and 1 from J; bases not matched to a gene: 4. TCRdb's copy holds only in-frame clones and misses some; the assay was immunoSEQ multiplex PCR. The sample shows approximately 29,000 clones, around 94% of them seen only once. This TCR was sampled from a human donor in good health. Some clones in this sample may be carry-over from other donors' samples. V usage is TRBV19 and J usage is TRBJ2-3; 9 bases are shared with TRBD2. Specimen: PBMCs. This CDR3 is CASSASGGTDTQYF. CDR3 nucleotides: TGTGCCAGTTCAGCTAGCGGGGGCACAGATACGCAGTATTTT.